This T cell receptor beta chain was documented in a study of blood T cell repertoires in COVID-19. Study in general: Material from acute and convalescent COVID-19 was sourced from the United States, Italy and Spain. Sources were T cells, B-cell-depleted T cells, or PBMCs; the material itself was cDNA or gDNA.

Original methodology: The authors estimated nucleated cell counts from reference gene primer amplification. TCRdb's copy holds only in-frame clones and misses some; the assay was immunoSEQ multiplex PCR. V and J calls plus clone size are reproduced from that table; the DNA served to infer D and trimming. Seen here are 90,000 to 150,000 clones, around 88% observed once, and the top ten hold 0.88%. The germline V gene has CDR1 MDHEN and CDR2 SYDVKM. V dropped 5 bases and J dropped 7 bases, with 17 bases sitting between them. The CDR3 totals 15 residues. The V gene is TRBV28, the J gene TRBJ1-4; D is possibly TRBD1 (5 bases). The receptor was derived from a woman aged 45-65 years with active or convalescent COVID-19. The specimen sequenced was peripheral blood. The CDR3 DNA reads TGTGCCAGCAGTCCCCCCCGGGGGTGGGCTGAAAAACTGTTTTTT. Amino acid sequence: CASSPPRGWAEKLFF.